One T cell receptor beta chain is described in this entry. Profiling relied on immunoSEQ multiplex PCR, and the TCRdb table lists in-frame clones only, not all of them. The sample comprises more than 75,000 clones, 80% to 90% of which are singletons, and roughly 4.4% rests with the top ten. These data belong to a study of technical replicates of blood from a handful of donors. Source material: PBMCs. This TCR was sampled from a human donor in good health. Some clones in this sample may be carry-over from other donors' samples.

The CDR3 DNA reads TGTGCCTGGAGTGTACGGAGGGCGGCTTTCAATGAGCAGTTCTTC. Its protein product is CAWSVRRAAFNEQFF. The V gene is TRBV30, the J gene TRBJ2-1; D is possibly TRBD2 (6 bases). This CDR3 is built from 15 residues. Deletions cut 0 bases from V and 6 bases from J, with 15 bases between. In germline, CDR1 is GTSNPN, CDR2 SVGIG (reference sequence).